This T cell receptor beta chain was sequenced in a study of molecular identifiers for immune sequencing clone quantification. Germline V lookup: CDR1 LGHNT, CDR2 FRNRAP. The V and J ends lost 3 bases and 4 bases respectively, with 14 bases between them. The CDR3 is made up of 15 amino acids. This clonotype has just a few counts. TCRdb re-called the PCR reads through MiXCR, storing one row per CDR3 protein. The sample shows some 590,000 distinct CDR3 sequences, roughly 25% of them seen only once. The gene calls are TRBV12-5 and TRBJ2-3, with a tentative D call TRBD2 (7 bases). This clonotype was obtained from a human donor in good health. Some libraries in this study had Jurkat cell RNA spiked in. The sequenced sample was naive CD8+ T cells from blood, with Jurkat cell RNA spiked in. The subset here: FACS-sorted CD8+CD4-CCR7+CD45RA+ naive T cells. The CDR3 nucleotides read TGTGCTAGTGGTTTTGAGGGGGGGCACGCAGATACGCAGTATTTT. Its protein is CASGFEGGHADTQYF.